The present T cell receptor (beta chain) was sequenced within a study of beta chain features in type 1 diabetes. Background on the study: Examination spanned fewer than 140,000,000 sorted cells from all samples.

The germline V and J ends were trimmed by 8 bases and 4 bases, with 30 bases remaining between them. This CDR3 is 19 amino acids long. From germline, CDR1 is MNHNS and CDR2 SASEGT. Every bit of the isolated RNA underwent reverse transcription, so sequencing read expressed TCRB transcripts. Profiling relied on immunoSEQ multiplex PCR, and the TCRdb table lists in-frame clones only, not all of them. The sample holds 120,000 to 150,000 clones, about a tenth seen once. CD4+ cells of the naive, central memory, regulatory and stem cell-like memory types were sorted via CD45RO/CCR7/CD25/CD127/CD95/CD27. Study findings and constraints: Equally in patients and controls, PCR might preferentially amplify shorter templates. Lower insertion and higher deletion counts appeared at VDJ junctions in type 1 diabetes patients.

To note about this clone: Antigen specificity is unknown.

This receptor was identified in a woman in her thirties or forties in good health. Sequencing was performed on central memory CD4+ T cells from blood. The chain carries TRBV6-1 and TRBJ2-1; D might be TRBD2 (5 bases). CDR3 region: CASGASAAGGFQFYNEQFF. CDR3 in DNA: TGTGCCAGCGGTGCGTCGGCGGCAGGAGGATTCCAATTTTACAATGAGCAGTTCTTC.